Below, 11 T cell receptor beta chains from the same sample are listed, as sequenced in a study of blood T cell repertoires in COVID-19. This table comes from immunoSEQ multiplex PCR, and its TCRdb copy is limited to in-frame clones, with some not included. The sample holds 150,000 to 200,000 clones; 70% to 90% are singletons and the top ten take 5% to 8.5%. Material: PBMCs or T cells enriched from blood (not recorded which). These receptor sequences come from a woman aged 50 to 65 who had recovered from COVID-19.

The CDR3: CASSLEFNNQPQHF. In DNA, the CDR3 is TGTGCCAGCAGTTTGGAGTTCAACAATCAGCCCCAGCATTTT. This sequence joins TRBV27 and TRBJ1-5; D remains unclear. This CDR3 has 14 residues. V was shortened by 3 bases and J by 3 bases, with 9 bases between the two germline ends. Germline loops: CDR1 MNHEY, CDR2 SMNVEV (reference sequence).

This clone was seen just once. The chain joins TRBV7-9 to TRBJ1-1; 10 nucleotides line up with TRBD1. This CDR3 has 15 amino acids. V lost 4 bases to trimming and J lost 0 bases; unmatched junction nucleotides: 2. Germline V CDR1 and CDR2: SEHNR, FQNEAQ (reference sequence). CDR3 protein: CASSSGQGMNTEAFF. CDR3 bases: TGTGCCAGCAGCTCGGGACAGGGGATGAACACTGAAGCTTTCTTT.

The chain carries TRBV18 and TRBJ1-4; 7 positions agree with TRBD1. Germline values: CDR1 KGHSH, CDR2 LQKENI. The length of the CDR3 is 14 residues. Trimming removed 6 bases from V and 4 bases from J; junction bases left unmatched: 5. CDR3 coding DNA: TGTGCCAGCTCTATGGGACAGCTTAATGAAAAACTGTTTTTT. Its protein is CASSMGQLNEKLFF.

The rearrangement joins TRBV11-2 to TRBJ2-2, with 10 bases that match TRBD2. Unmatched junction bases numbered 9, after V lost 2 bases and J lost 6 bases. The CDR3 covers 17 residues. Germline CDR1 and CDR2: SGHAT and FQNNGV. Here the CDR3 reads CASSLLTGTSAPGELFF. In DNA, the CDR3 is TGTGCCAGCAGCTTACTGACCGGGACTAGCGCCCCCGGGGAGCTGTTTTTT.

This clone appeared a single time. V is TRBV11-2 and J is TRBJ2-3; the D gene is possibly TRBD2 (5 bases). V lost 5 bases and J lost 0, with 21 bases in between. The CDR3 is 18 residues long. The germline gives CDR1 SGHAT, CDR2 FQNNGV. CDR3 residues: CASSPRTGASSSTDTQYF. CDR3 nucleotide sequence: TGTGCCAGCAGCCCCCGGACTGGAGCTTCCTCTAGCACAGATACGCAGTATTTT.

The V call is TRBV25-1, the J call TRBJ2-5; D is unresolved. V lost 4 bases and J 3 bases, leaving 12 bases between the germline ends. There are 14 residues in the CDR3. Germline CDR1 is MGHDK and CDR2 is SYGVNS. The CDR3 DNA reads TGTGCCAGCAGTGTACAGAACCTAAAAGAGACCCAGTACTTC. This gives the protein CASSVQNLKETQYF.

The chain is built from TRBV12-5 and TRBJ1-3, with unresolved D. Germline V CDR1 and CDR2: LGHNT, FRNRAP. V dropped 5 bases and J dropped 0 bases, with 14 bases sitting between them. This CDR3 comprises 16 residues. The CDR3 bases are TGTGCTAGTGGTCCCCAGGTGCTCTCCTCTGGAAACACCATATATTTT. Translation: CASGPQVLSSGNTIYF.

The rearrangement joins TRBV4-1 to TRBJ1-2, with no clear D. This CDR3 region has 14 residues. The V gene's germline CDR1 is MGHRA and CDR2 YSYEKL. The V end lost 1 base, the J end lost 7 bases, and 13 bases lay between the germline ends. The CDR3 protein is CASSQVGGFGGYTF. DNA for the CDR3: TGCGCCAGCAGCCAAGTGGGAGGGTTTGGTGGCTACACCTTC.

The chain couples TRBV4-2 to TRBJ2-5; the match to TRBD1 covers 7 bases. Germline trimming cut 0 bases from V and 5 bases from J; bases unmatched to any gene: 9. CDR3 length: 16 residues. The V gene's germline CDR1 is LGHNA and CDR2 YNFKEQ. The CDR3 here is CASSQDNRGVEETQYF. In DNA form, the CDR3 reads TGTGCCAGCAGCCAAGATAACAGGGGCGTGGAGGAGACCCAGTACTTC.

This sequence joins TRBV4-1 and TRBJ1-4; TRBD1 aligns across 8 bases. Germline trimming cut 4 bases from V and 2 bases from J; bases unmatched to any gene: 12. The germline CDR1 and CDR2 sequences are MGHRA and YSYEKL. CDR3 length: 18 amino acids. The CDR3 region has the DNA TGCGCCAGCAGCCGAGTCCGACAGGGGAGGGACACTAATGAAAAACTGTTTTTT. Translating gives CASSRVRQGRDTNEKLFF.

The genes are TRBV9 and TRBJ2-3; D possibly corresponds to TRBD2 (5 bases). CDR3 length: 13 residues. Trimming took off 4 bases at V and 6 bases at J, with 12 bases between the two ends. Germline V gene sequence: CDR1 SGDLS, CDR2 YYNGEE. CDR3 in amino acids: CASSSTSGDTQYF. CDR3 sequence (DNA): TGTGCCAGCAGCTCAACCAGCGGCGATACGCAGTATTTT.